The next 27 T cell receptor beta chains were all read from a single sample in a study of T cell responses to AZD1222 COVID-19 vaccine. Clones were read by immunoSEQ multiplex PCR, and TCRdb kept only the in-frame ones, dropping some. The sample consists of 130,000 to 150,000 clones, about 92% of them appearing once. The sequencing used peripheral blood, collected after recovery from COVID-19. The receptors were gathered from an adult who had recovered from COVID-19.

CDR3 sequence: CATSDLAEQETQYF. In DNA form, the CDR3 reads TGTGCCACCAGTGATTTAGCGGAGCAAGAGACCCAGTACTTC. This chain uses TRBV24-1 with TRBJ2-5; the D gene is possibly TRBD2 (5 bases). This CDR3 spans 14 amino acids. From germline, CDR1 is KGHDR and CDR2 SFDVKD. Trimming shortened V by 1 base and J by 2 bases, and 7 bases separated the two germline ends.

The gene calls are TRBV6-1 and TRBJ1-2, with TRBD1 identical over 7 bases. Looked up from germline, CDR1 is MNHNS and CDR2 is SASEGT. Trimming at V came to 0 bases and at J to 10 bases, leaving 11 bases not matched to a gene. The length of the CDR3 is 15 residues. The CDR3, as DNA: TGTGCCAGCAGTGAAGCCCTGACAGGGCGGTACGACTACACCTTC. Translation: CASSEALTGRYDYTF.

The V gene is TRBV29-1, the J gene TRBJ1-2, with D unclear. With 5 bases removed from V and 6 bases from J, the gap between germline ends came to 19 bases. In germline, CDR1 is SQVTM, CDR2 ANQGSEA. This CDR3 contains 14 residues. CDR3 residues: CSVSPINFSDGYTF. DNA of the CDR3: TGCAGCGTTTCGCCCATAAACTTTTCGGATGGCTACACCTTC.

This clone was found once. The chain combines TRBV19 with TRBJ2-7; 7 bases fit TRBD2. CDR3 length: 15 residues. After removal of 5 bases from V and 0 bases from J, the junction contained 7 bases not matched to a gene. Germline values: CDR1 LNHDA, CDR2 SQIVND (reference sequence). CDR3 amino acids: CASSFGSGYSYEQYF. The DNA for the CDR3 is TGTGCCAGTAGTTTCGGTAGCGGGTACTCCTACGAGCAGTACTTC.

This clone was counted a few times. The chain combines TRBV5-4 with TRBJ2-7; D call uncertain. The CDR3 consists of 15 residues. V was pared by 3 bases and J by 2 bases, with 15 bases between. CDR1 is SGHNT and CDR2 is YYREEE in the germline V gene (reference sequence). This chain's CDR3 is CASSSAVGGPYEQYF. DNA of the CDR3: TGTGCCAGCAGCTCCGCGGTCGGCGGCCCCTACGAGCAGTACTTC.

V usage is TRBV13 and J usage is TRBJ2-7, with 8 bases matching TRBD1. The CDR3 has 14 amino acids. Per germline, CDR1 PRHDT and CDR2 FYEKMQ (reference sequence). After removal of 4 bases from V and 5 bases from J, the junction contained 7 bases not matched to a gene. The DNA of the CDR3 is TGTGCCAGCAGCTCCTGGACAGGGCTAAACGAGCAGTACTTC. Its translation: CASSSWTGLNEQYF. The entire variable domain, with the rest obtained from reference TRBV13 and TRBJ2-7, is as follows: AAGVIQSPRHLIKEKRETATLKCYPIPRHDTVYWYQQGPGQDPQFLISFYEKMQSDKGSIPDRFSAQQFSDYHSELNMSSLELGDSALYFCASSSWTGLNEQYFGPGTRLTVT.

The chain carries TRBV14 and TRBJ2-3; the match to TRBD2 covers 9 bases. The CDR3 totals 14 residues. The germline CDR1 and CDR2 sequences are SGHDN and FVKESK. Germline trimming cut 4 bases from V and 4 bases from J; bases unmatched to any gene: 3. The CDR3 region is CASSPRTSADTQYF. The CDR3 DNA sequence: TGTGCCAGCAGCCCTCGGACTAGCGCAGATACGCAGTATTTT.

This chain joins TRBV29-1 and TRBJ2-7; the match to TRBD1 covers 10 bases. Germline V CDR1 and CDR2: SQVTM, ANQGSEA. Trimming removed 5 bases from V and 6 bases from J; junction bases left unmatched: 7. The CDR3 has 13 residues. The CDR3 is CSVRGQGPVEQYF. CDR3 in DNA: TGCAGCGTTAGGGGACAGGGGCCCGTCGAGCAGTACTTC.

The chain recombines TRBV6-5 with TRBJ2-4; D is ambiguous. V gave up 2 bases and J gave up 6 bases, with 8 bases separating them. Germline V gene data show CDR1 as MNHEY and CDR2 as SVGAGI. The CDR3 is made up of 13 amino acids. CDR3 sequence: CASSYGPTNIQYF. For the CDR3, the DNA is TGTGCCAGCAGTTACGGGCCTACAAACATTCAGTACTTC.

The chain recombines TRBV19 with TRBJ1-1; the match to TRBD1 covers 9 bases. CDR3 length: 16 amino acids. Germline V gene data show CDR1 as LNHDA and CDR2 as SQIVND (reference sequence). V dropped 4 bases and J dropped 3; count of bases not matched to a gene: 9. CDR3 DNA sequence: TGTGCCAGTAGTAAGGCCACAGGGGGCCTATACACTGAAGCTTTCTTT. It encodes CASSKATGGLYTEAFF.

This chain joins TRBV7-9 and TRBJ1-4; D is uncertain. This CDR3 spans 14 amino acids. V was cut by 5 bases and J by 5 bases, with 12 bases left in between. Looked up from germline, CDR1 is SEHNR and CDR2 is FQNEAQ (reference sequence). The DNA of the CDR3 is TGTGCCAGCAGCCCCACAAAGACGAATGAAAAACTGTTTTTT. Translated, it gives CASSPTKTNEKLFF.

The rearrangement links TRBV4-1 to TRBJ1-5; D unresolved. The CDR3 runs to 13 residues. Germline V lookup: CDR1 MGHRA, CDR2 YSYEKL. V shed 5 bases and J shed 11 bases, with 16 bases lying between them. The CDR3 loop reads CASSARRFEAQHF. The CDR3 DNA reads as TGCGCCAGCAGCGCCCGACGGTTCGAGGCCCAGCATTTT.

This rearrangement joins TRBV7-9 to TRBJ1-2; D ambiguous. V shed 4 bases and J shed 6 bases, with 15 bases lying between them. Per germline, CDR1 SEHNR and CDR2 FQNEAQ (reference sequence). The CDR3 has 14 amino acids. The CDR3 DNA sequence: TGTGCCAGCAGCTCCGACGGGGTTTTTGATGGCTACACCTTC. Translation gives CASSSDGVFDGYTF.

This clone was detected once. The V and J genes are TRBV5-1 and TRBJ2-1, with a weak D call TRBD2 (5 bases). The CDR3 sequence is 16 residues long. From germline, CDR1 is SGHRS and CDR2 YFSETQ. Between the trimmed V and J ends, which lost 0 bases and 0 bases, there was a span of 10 bases. CDR3 amino acids: CASSLEGRGSYNEQFF. The CDR3 DNA reads as TGCGCCAGCAGCTTGGAAGGGAGAGGCTCCTACAATGAGCAGTTCTTC.

The rearrangement joins TRBV10-3 to TRBJ2-7; 8 nucleotides line up with TRBD2. This CDR3 spans 12 amino acids. J lost 4 bases, V lost 9 bases, and 5 bases had no gene match. Germline CDR1 is ENHRY and CDR2 is SYGVKD. The CDR3 coding sequence is TGTGCCATGAGCGGGAGTTTGTACGAGCAGTACTTC. The encoded protein is CAMSGSLYEQYF.

The V gene is TRBV4-1, the J gene TRBJ2-7; D perhaps matches TRBD2 (5 bases). This CDR3 region has 15 residues. Trimming took 0 bases from V and 2 from J, leaving 11 bases between them. In germline, CDR1 is MGHRA, CDR2 YSYEKL. As DNA, the CDR3 is TGCGCCAGCAGCCAAGAACCGGCGGGTACCTACGAGCAGTACTTC. Translated, it gives CASSQEPAGTYEQYF.

CDR3 DNA: TGTGCCAGCAGTGAGGATCTCTATAATTCACCCCTCCACTTT. Protein product: CASSEDLYNSPLHF. The chain links TRBV6-1 to TRBJ1-6, with D unresolved. V was trimmed by 3 bases and J by 3 bases, leaving 6 bases between them. The CDR3 is 14 amino acids. The germline V gene encodes CDR1 MNHNS and CDR2 SASEGT.

The CDR3 DNA follows: TGTGCCACCAGTGATCAGGATCTGTATGAGCAGTTCTTC. This codes for CATSDQDLYEQFF. This rearrangement joins TRBV24-1 to TRBJ2-1; the D is unclear. The CDR3 has 13 amino acids. Deletions cut 3 bases from V and 8 bases from J, with 10 bases between. Germline CDR1 reads KGHDR; CDR2 reads SFDVKD.

The chain is built from TRBV6-5 and TRBJ1-5; D not certain. CDR1 MNHEY and CDR2 SVGAGI come from the germline V gene. The ends were cut back, 6 bases at V and 1 base at J, with 7 bases in the middle. The CDR3 consists of 13 residues. In DNA, the CDR3 is TGTGCCAGCAGGCTACTAAGCAATCAGCCCCAGCATTTT. This encodes CASRLLSNQPQHF.

The rearrangement links TRBV7-8 to TRBJ1-4; no reliable D call. This CDR3 has 15 residues. V was pared by 5 bases and J by 5 bases, with 15 bases between. Germline loops: CDR1 SGHVS, CDR2 FQNEAQ. CDR3 in DNA: TGTGCCAGCAGCCGGGATCGGACGGGGAATGAAAAACTGTTTTTT. This encodes CASSRDRTGNEKLFF.

The chain couples TRBV4-1 to TRBJ2-6, with D uncertain. The CDR3 covers 11 residues. V was clipped by 10 bases and J by 2 bases, with 3 bases between them. The V gene's germline CDR1 is MGHRA and CDR2 YSYEKL. The CDR3 sequence is CAKPGANVLTF. CDR3 nucleotides: TGCGCCAAACCTGGGGCCAACGTCCTGACTTTC.

The DNA of the CDR3 is TGTGCCAGCAGCTCCGCAGGAGGAGTTAGACGCGAGCAGTACTTC. Residues: CASSSAGGVRREQYF. This chain links TRBV3-1 (or the pseudogene TRBV3-2) with TRBJ2-7, with D possibly matching TRBD2 (5 bases). The CDR3 loop spans 15 amino acids. Germline V CDR1 and CDR2: LGHDT, YNNKEL (reference sequence). V lost 5 bases and J lost 6, with 20 bases in between.

Concerning this clone itself: A read error may account for a junction end that differs from germline. This chain links TRBV9 with TRBJ2-1; 11 nucleotides align to TRBD1. Germline V lookup: CDR1 SGDLS, CDR2 YYNGEE. The CDR3 is made up of 15 amino acids. CDR3 amino acids: CASSAGQGEYNERFF. The CDR3 DNA reads TGTGCCAGCAGCGCGGGACAGGGGGAATACAATGAGCGGTTCTTC.

The chain carries TRBV5-1 and TRBJ2-1, with 12 bases lining up with TRBD2. This CDR3 is built from 16 residues. J was trimmed by 3 bases and V by 3 bases; bases with no gene match: 4. Germline CDR1 SGHRS, CDR2 YFSETQ. In nucleotides, the CDR3 is TGCGCCAGCAGCTCAACTAGCGGGGGGCTCTACAATGAGCAGTTCTTC. Amino acid sequence: CASSSTSGGLYNEQFF. Complete variable domain (other parts from reference TRBV5-1 and TRBJ2-1): KAGVTQTPRYLIKTRGQQVTLSCSPISGHRSVSWYQQTPGQGLQFLFEYFSETQRNKGNFPGRFSGRQFSNSRSEMNVSTLELGDSALYLCASSSTSGGLYNEQFFGPGTRLTVL.

This chain joins TRBV27 and TRBJ2-7, with no clear D. The CDR3 has 14 residues. Trimming removed 4 bases from V and 10 bases from J, with 20 bases in between. Germline CDR1 and CDR2: MNHEY and SMNVEV (reference sequence). As DNA, the CDR3 is TGTGCCAGCAGTTCCCTGACATCCTATGACCCACAGTACTTC. Its translation is CASSSLTSYDPQYF.

J is TRBJ2-7 and V is TRBV10-2; D perhaps matches TRBD2 (6 bases). This CDR3 region has 14 residues. CDR1 is WSHSY and CDR2 is SAAADI in the germline V gene. Deletions cut 0 bases from V and 5 bases from J, with 11 bases between. The CDR3 region has the DNA TGCGCCAGCAGTGAGTCGCGAGCGGGTGACGAGCAGTACTTC. Its protein product is CASSESRAGDEQYF.

The V call is TRBV6-5, the J call TRBJ2-7, with 10 bases that match TRBD2. Trimming removed 9 bases from V and 7 bases from J; junction bases left unmatched: 15. The CDR3 is 15 residues long. The V gene's germline CDR1 is MNHEY and CDR2 SVGAGI. The DNA for the CDR3 is TGTGCCAGTACCACCGGGCTAGCGGGAGCGGGGGAGCAGTACTTC. It encodes CASTTGLAGAGEQYF.